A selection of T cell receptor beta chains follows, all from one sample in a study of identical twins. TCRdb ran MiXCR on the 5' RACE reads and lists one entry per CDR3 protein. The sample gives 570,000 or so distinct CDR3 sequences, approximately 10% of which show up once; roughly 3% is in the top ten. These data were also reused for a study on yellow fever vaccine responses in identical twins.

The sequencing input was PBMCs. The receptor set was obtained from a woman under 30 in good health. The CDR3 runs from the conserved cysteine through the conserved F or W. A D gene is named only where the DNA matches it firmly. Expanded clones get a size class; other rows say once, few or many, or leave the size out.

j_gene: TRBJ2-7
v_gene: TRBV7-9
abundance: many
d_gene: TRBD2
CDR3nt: TGTGCCAGCAGCTCGAGACCCGGGACTACACGATCCTACGAGCAGTACTTC
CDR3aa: CASSSRPGTTRSYEQYF

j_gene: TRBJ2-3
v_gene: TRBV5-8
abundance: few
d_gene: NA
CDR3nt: TGTGCCAGCAGCTTGACAGTCTCGACAGATACGCAGTATTTT
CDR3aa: CASSLTVSTDTQYF

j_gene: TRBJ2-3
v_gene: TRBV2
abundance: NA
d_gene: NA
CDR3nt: TGTGCCAGCAGTGATGGGGTGGGGGCCCCCGGTACGCAGTATTTT
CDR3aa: CASSDGVGAPGTQYF

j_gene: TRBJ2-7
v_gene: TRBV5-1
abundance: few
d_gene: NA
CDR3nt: TGCGCCAGCAGCTTGGGTAGCATCGGCTACGAGCAGTACTTC
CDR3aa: CASSLGSIGYEQYF

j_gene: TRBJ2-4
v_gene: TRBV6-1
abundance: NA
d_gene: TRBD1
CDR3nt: TGTGCCAGCAGACCAGGGACAGGGGTCGAAGCCAAAAACATTCAGTACTTC
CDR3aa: CASRPGTGVEAKNIQYF

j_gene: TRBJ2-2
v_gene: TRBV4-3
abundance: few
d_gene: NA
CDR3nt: TGCGCCAGCAGCCAAGATTTACAGATGAACACCGGGGAGCTGTTTTTT
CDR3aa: CASSQDLQMNTGELFF

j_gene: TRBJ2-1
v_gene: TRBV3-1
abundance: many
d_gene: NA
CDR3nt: TGTGCCAGCAGCCAGAAGCTAAAACGACAGGACTCCTACAATGAGCAGTTCTTC
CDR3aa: CASSQKLKRQDSYNEQFF

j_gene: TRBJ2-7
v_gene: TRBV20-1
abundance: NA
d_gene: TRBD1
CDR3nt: TGCAGTGCTGGGACAGGGGCAGACGGGACTATATGG
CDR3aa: CSAGTGADGTIW

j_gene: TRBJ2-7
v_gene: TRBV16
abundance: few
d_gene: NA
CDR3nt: TGTGCCAGCAGCCAGTCCGGGACAATATACGAGCAGTACTTC
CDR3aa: CASSQSGTIYEQYF

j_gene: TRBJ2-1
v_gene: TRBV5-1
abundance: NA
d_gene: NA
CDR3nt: TGCGCCAGCAGCTTTCTAAGGGCCCTCGATGAGCAGTTCTTC
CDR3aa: CASSFLRALDEQFF

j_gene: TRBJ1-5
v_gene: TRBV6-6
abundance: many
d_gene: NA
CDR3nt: TGTGCCAGCAGCTCGTATAGCAATCAGCCCCAGCATTTT
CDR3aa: CASSSYSNQPQHF

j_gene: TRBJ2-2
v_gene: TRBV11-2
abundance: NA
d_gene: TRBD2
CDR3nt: TGTGCCAGCAGCTCGGTAGCGGGGGGGCCTCCCGGGGAGCTGTTTTTT
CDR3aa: CASSSVAGGPPGELFF

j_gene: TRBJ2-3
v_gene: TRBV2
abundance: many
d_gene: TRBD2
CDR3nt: TGTGCCAGCAGTGTGGCTAGCGGGGGTGCTAGCACAGATACGCAGTATTTT
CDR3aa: CASSVASGGASTDTQYF

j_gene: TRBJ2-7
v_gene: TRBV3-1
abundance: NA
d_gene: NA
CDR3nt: TGTGCCAGCAGCCAATATGGAGACGAGCAGTACTTC
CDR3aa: CASSQYGDEQYF

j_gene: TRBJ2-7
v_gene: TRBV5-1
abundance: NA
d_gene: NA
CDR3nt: TGCGCCAGCAGCTTCAGTAGCGCCGGAGGTTCCTACGAGCAGTACTTC
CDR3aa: CASSFSSAGGSYEQYF

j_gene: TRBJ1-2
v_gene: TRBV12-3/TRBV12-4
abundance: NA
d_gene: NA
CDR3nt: TGTGCCAGCAGTTCGCCCGGACAGCCAAACTACAACTATGGCTACACCTTC
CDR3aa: CASSSPGQPNYNYGYTF

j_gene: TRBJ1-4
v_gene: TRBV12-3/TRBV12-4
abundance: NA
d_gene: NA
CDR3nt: TGTGCCAGCAGTTTTGGGGGTTTGGGGGAAAAACTGTTTTTT
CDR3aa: CASSFGGLGEKLFF

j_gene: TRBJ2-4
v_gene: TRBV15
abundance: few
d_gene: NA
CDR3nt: TGTGCCACCAGCAGAGAGGGACCAATTCAGTACTTC
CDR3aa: CATSREGPIQYF

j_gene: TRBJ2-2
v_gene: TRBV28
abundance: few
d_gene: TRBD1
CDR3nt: TGTGCCAGCAGGTGGACAGGGCTCCAGAACGGGGAGCTGTTTTTT
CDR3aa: CASRWTGLQNGELFF

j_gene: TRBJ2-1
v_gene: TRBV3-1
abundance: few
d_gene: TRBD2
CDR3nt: TGTGCCAGCAGCCGGAGCGGGAGGGGCTACAATGAGCAGTTCTTC
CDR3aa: CASSRSGRGYNEQFF

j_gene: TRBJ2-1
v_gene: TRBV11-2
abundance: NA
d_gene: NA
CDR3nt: TGTGCCAGCAATCGATTTAGCTCCTACAATGAGCAGTTCTTC
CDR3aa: CASNRFSSYNEQFF

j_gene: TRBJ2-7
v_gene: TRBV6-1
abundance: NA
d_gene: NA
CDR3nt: TGTGCCACCAAAGGGACTGCTCGCTCCTACGAGCAGTACTTC
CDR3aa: CATKGTARSYEQYF

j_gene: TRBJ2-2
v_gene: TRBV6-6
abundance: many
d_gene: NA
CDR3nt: TGTGCCAGCAGGCAGGGGGGCCCCCGGGAGCTGTTTTTT
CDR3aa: CASRQGGPRELFF

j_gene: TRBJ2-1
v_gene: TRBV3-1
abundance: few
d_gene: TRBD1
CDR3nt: TGTGCCAGCAGCCAAACGGGACAGCGCTCCTACAATGAGCAGTTCTTC
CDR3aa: CASSQTGQRSYNEQFF

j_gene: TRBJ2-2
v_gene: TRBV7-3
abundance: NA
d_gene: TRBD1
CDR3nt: TGTGCCAGCAGCTTAACACTTGACAGGGACCCCACCGGGGAGCTGTTTTTT
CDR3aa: CASSLTLDRDPTGELFF

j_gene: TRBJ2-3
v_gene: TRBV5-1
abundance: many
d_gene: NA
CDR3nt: TGCGCCAGCAGCTTGGGAGACTCCCCAGATACGCAGTATTTT
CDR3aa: CASSLGDSPDTQYF

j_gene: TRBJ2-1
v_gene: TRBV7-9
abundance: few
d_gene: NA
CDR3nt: TGTGCCAGCAGCCTAAGGATTGACCTAGGTCTGTTCTTC
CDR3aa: CASSLRIDLGLFF

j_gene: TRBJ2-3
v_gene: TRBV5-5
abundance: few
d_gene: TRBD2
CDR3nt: TGTGCCAGCAGCTTGGAGCTAGCGGGGAGTTTCACAGATACGCAGTATTTT
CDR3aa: CASSLELAGSFTDTQYF

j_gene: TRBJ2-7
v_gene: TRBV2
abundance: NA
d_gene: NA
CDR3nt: TGTGCCAGCAGCTGGACTCTCCTCCGGGACGAGCAGTACTTC
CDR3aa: CASSWTLLRDEQYF

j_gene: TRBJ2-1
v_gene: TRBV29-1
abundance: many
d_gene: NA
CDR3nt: TGCAGCGTGTTGGAGGGCAATGAGCAGTTCTTC
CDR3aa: CSVLEGNEQFF

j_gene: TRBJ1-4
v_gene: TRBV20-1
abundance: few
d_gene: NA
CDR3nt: TGCAGTGCCCCCTCGGGGGGAGAGGGACTGTTTTTT
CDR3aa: CSAPSGGEGLFF

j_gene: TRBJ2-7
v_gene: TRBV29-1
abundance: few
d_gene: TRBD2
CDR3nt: TGCAGCGCCGGGGGAGGGCTGGAGGAGCAGTACTTC
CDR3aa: CSAGGGLEEQYF

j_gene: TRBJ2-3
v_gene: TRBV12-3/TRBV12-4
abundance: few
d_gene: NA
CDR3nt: TGTGCCAGCAGTTTAATCGGCATGGGTTACACAGATACGCAGTATTTT
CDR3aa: CASSLIGMGYTDTQYF

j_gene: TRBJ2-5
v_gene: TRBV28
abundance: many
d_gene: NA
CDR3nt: TGTGCCAGCAGTTTACCCGGGAAGGCGAAGACCCAGTACTTC
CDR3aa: CASSLPGKAKTQYF

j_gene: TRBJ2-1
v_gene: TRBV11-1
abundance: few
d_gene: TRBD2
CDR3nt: TGTGCCAGCAGCTTAGCGCAATGGGTGGATAGTGAGTTGGGGGGGAATGAGCAGTTCTTC
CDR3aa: CASSLAQWVDSELGGNEQFF

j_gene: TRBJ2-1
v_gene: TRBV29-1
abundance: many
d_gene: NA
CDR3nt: TGCAGCGCCCAAGTGGTCGACAACAATGAGCAGTTCTTC
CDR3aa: CSAQVVDNNEQFF

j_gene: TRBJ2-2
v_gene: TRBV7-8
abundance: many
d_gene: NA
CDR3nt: TGTGCCAGCAGCTTCTTTCCTGACGTCTTCTCCGGGGAGCTGTTTTTT
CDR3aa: CASSFFPDVFSGELFF

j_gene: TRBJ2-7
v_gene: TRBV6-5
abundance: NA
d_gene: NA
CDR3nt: TGTGCCAGCAGTTTCCGGTTGGAGCAGTACTTC
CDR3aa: CASSFRLEQYF

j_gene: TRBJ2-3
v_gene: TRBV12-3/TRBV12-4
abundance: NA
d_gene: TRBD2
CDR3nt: TGTGCCTTCTGTTTTCCCACTGAACTAGCGGGAGATCTCACAGATACGCAGTATTTT
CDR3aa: CAFCFPTELAGDLTDTQYF

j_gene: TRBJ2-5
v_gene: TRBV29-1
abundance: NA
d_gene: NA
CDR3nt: TGCAGCGAAGAAGGTCCGGGGCAGTGGGAGACCCAGTACTTC
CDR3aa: CSEEGPGQWETQYF

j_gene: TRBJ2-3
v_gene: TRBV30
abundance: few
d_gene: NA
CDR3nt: TGTGCCTGGAGTGTGGGCGTCGGAGATACGCAGTATTTT
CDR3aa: CAWSVGVGDTQYF

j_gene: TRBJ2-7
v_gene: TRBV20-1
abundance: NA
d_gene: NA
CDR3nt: TGCAGTGCCCTAACCCTACAGGGTACCTACGAGCAGTACTTC
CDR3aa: CSALTLQGTYEQYF

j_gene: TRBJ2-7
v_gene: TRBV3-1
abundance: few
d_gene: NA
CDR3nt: TGTGCCAGCAGCCAAGCTCGCTCAGGTGCATGGGAGCAGTACTTC
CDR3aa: CASSQARSGAWEQYF

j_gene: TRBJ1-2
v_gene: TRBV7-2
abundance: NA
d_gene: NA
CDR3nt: TGTGCCAGCAGCCCCTGGGGGGGTAAGGGTGGCTACACCTTC
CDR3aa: CASSPWGGKGGYTF

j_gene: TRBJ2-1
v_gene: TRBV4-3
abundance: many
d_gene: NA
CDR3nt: TGCGCCAGCAGCCAAGTGTCAGGAGCCGGGACCTACAATGAGCAGTTCTTC
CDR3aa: CASSQVSGAGTYNEQFF

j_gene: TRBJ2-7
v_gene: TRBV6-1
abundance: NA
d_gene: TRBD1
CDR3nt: TGTGCCACCACAAGTTATCTGGGACAGGGTGTATACGAGCAGTACTTC
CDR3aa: CATTSYLGQGVYEQYF

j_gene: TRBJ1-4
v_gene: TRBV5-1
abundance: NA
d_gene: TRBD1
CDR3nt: TGCGCCAGCAGCTTGGCCTCGCCCGGGACAGGGGAAAAACTGTTTTTT
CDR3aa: CASSLASPGTGEKLFF

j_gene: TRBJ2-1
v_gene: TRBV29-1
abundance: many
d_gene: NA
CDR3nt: TGCAGCGTTGAGGGGCTAGCTCTACTATACAATGAGCAGTTCTTC
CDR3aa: CSVEGLALLYNEQFF

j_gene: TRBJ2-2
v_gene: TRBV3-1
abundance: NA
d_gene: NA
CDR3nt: TGTGCCAGTCGGGTCGGAGGGGCCACCGGGGAGCTGTTTTTT
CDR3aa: CASRVGGATGELFF

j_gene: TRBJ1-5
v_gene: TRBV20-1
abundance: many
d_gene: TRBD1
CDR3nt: TGCAGTGCTAGACTTACAGGGGAAGGTCAGCCCCAGCATTTT
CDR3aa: CSARLTGEGQPQHF

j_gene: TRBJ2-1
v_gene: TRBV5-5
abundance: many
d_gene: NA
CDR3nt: TGTGCCAGCAGCTCCCTAGCGCTAGCATCCTACAATGAGCAGTTCTTC
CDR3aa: CASSSLALASYNEQFF

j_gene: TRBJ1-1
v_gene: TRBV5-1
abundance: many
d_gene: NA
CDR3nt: TGCGCCAGCAGCTTGTCGGCTAACACTGAAGCTTTCTTT
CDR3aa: CASSLSANTEAFF

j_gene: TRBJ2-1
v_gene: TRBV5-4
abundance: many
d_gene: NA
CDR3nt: TGTGCCAGCAGCGTCCCGGGGTACAATGAGCAGTTCTTC
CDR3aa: CASSVPGYNEQFF